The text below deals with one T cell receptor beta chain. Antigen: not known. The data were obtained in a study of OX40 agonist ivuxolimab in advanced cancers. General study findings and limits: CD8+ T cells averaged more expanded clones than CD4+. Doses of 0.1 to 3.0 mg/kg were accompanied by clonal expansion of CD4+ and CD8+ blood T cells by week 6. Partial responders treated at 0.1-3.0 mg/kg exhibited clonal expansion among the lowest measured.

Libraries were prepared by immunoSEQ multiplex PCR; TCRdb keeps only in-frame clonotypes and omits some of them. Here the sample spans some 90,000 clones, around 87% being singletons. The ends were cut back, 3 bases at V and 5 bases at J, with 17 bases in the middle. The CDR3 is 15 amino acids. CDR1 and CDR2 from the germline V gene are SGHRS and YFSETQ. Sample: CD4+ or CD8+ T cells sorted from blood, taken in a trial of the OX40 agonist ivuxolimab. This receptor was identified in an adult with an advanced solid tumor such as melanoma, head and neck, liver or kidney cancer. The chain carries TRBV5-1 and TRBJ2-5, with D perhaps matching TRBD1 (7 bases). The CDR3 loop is CASSWSGGTGETQYF. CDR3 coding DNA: TGCGCCAGCAGCTGGTCAGGGGGGACGGGGGAGACCCAGTACTTC.